The next 24 T cell receptor beta chains were all read from a single sample in a study of shared clonotypes between healthy human individuals. Clones were sequenced by immunoSEQ multiplex PCR, and TCRdb holds only the in-frame ones, with some missing. Of a few million clones in the sample, around 90% were seen once. Sequencing used naive CD4+ T cells sorted from blood. Subset meaning: CD45RA+ positively selected. The receptors were gathered from a young man in good health.

This chain links TRBV2 with TRBJ2-1, with 7 positions matching TRBD2. Germline lookup yields CDR1 SNHLY and CDR2 FYNNEI. Trimming removed 11 bases from V and 6 bases from J; junction bases left unmatched: 7. The CDR3 length is 12 residues. The chain's CDR3 is CAGQSGVNEQFF. The CDR3 region has the DNA TGTGCCGGACAAAGCGGGGTCAATGAGCAGTTCTTC. The variable domain in full, completed from reference TRBV2 and TRBJ2-1, reads EPEVTQTPSHQVTQMGQEVILRCVPISNHLYFYWYRQILGQKVEFLVSFYNNEISEKSEIFDDQFSVERPDGSNFTLKIRSTKLEDSAMYFCAGQSGVNEQFFGPGTRLTVL.

CDR3 in amino acids: CASSVTSGSPYEQFF. CDR3 DNA sequence: TGTGCCAGCAGCGTGACTAGCGGGAGCCCCTATGAGCAGTTCTTC. The chain links TRBV9 to TRBJ2-1; 12 nucleotides align to TRBD2. J lost 8 bases, V lost 2 bases, and 5 bases had no gene match. Germline loops: CDR1 SGDLS, CDR2 YYNGEE. The CDR3 is 15 amino acids.

The gene calls are TRBV30 and TRBJ1-1; D is perhaps TRBD1 (5 bases). CDR1 is GTSNPN and CDR2 is SVGIG in the germline V gene (reference sequence). The germline V and J ends were trimmed by 0 bases and 3 bases, with 26 bases remaining between them. The CDR3 has 19 residues. CDR3 in amino acids: CAWSVRVVRGLNLHTEAFF. The CDR3, as DNA: TGTGCCTGGAGTGTACGGGTTGTGCGGGGGTTAAACCTTCACACTGAAGCTTTCTTT.

The chain recombines TRBV28 with TRBJ1-5; D not certain. This CDR3 is 14 amino acids long. Trimming shortened V by 3 bases and J by 0 bases, and 6 bases separated the two germline ends. The germline V gene encodes CDR1 MDHEN and CDR2 SYDVKM. The CDR3 here is CASSFYGSNQPQHF. CDR3 nucleotide sequence: TGTGCCAGCAGTTTCTACGGTAGCAATCAGCCCCAGCATTTT. Based on the CDR3 plus reference TRBV28 and TRBJ1-5, the full variable domain is DVKVTQSSRYLVKRTGEKVFLECVQDMDHENMFWYRQDPGLGLRLIYFSYDVKMKEKGDIPEGYSVSREKKERFSLILESASTNQTSMYLCASSFYGSNQPQHFGDGTRLSIL.

With regard to this clone: At the DNA level, this CDR3 is encoded by other sequences in the same sample as well. The chain carries TRBV6-5 and TRBJ1-2, with D hard to call. Between the trimmed V and J ends, which lost 6 bases and 2 bases, there was a span of 10 bases. This CDR3 contains 13 residues. CDR1 MNHEY and CDR2 SVGAGI come from the germline V gene. CDR3 sequence: CASSPDGNYGYTF. The CDR3 nucleotides are TGTGCCAGCAGCCCAGACGGAAACTATGGCTACACCTTC.

The CDR3 here is CASASLEETQYF. CDR3 coding DNA: TGTGCCAGCGCTAGCTTGGAAGAGACCCAGTACTTC. The rearrangement links TRBV11-2 to TRBJ2-5; perhaps TRBD2 as D (5 bases). The V and J ends lost 8 bases and 3 bases respectively, with 10 bases between them. Germline V gene data show CDR1 as SGHAT and CDR2 as FQNNGV. The CDR3 totals 12 residues.

This chain connects TRBV25-1 to TRBJ2-1; D may be TRBD2 (5 bases). CDR1 and CDR2 from the germline V gene are MGHDK and SYGVNS. The CDR3 totals 14 residues. Trimming left V 2 bases short and J 6 bases short, with 11 bases between. In nucleotides, the CDR3 is TGTGCCAGCAGTGAAGCGGGCTCGGGCAATGAGCAGTTCTTC. Translation gives CASSEAGSGNEQFF.

The V gene is TRBV5-4, the J gene TRBJ2-5; D may match TRBD1 or TRBD2 (6 bases each). This CDR3 has 15 residues. With 1 base removed from V and 5 bases from J, the gap between germline ends came to 15 bases. Germline-derived CDR1 and CDR2 are SGHNT and YYREEE (reference sequence). CDR3 region: CASSLPTGARETQYF. The CDR3 DNA is TGTGCCAGCAGCTTGCCCACGGGGGCACGGGAGACCCAGTACTTC.

This chain connects TRBV30 to TRBJ2-7, with D perhaps matching TRBD2 (5 bases). CDR3 size: 14 residues. CDR1 is GTSNPN, CDR2 SVGIG, per germline (reference sequence). V was cut by 0 bases and J by 7 bases, with 16 bases left in between. This CDR3 reads CAWSVRLREREQYF. CDR3 nucleotides: TGTGCCTGGAGTGTAAGACTAAGAGAGCGGGAGCAGTACTTC.

The J gene is TRBJ2-7, the V gene TRBV28, with a possible D match to TRBD1 (5 bases). Trimming took 7 bases from V and 2 from J, leaving 15 bases between them. Germline loops: CDR1 MDHEN, CDR2 SYDVKM. The CDR3 extends over 14 amino acids. This CDR3 is CASNSQGEAYEQYF. The DNA of the CDR3 is TGTGCCAGCAACTCTCAGGGTGAGGCCTACGAGCAGTACTTC.

This clone occurred once. The chain's CDR3 is CASSYSGRAFYEQYF. The CDR3 DNA reads as TGTGCCAGCAGTTATAGCGGGAGGGCCTTCTACGAGCAGTACTTC. The gene calls are TRBV5-6 and TRBJ2-7, with 11 bases that match TRBD2. Germline CDR1 reads SGHDT; CDR2 reads YYEEEE. J lost 3 bases, V lost 5 bases, and 7 bases had no gene match. The CDR3 has 15 amino acids.

Note on this clone: This same CDR3 is encoded by further DNA sequences in the sample. The chain employs TRBV5-1 and TRBJ1-3; D is undetermined. The CDR3 length is 15 residues. V was pared by 0 bases and J by 0 bases, with 7 bases between. The germline V gene encodes CDR1 SGHRS and CDR2 YFSETQ. As DNA, the CDR3 is TGCGCCAGCAGCTTGGACCCCAGCTCTGGAAACACCATATATTTT. Translation: CASSLDPSSGNTIYF.

The V and J genes are TRBV4-3 and TRBJ1-4; TRBD1 agrees at 10 bases. Germline CDR1 is LGHNA and CDR2 is YSLEER. The CDR3 sequence is 18 residues long. V lost 0 bases to trimming and J lost 7 bases; unmatched junction nucleotides: 11. CDR3 in DNA: TGCGCCAGCAGCCAAGAATTCGGGACAGGGGATGTGTTTGAAAAACTGTTTTTT. This translates into CASSQEFGTGDVFEKLFF.

The chain combines TRBV5-1 with TRBJ2-3; the D gene is possibly TRBD2 (6 bases). Trimming took 4 bases from V and 4 from J, leaving 13 bases between them. The germline V gene encodes CDR1 SGHRS and CDR2 YFSETQ. The CDR3 is 14 amino acids. CDR3 DNA: TGCGCCAGCAGCCCCCGGAGGGAGCCAGATACGCAGTATTTT. Translated: CASSPRREPDTQYF.

The V call is TRBV2, the J call TRBJ1-2, with D possibly matching TRBD1 (6 bases). Germline assignment: CDR1 SNHLY and CDR2 FYNNEI. V shed 2 bases and J shed 7 bases, with 11 bases lying between them. This CDR3 spans 13 amino acids. Here the CDR3 DNA reads TGTGCCAGCAGTGAACGCACAGGGAGTGGCTACACCTTC. Its protein is CASSERTGSGYTF.

On this clone: The sample contains more than one DNA sequence encoding this CDR3. CDR3 in DNA: TGTGCCAGCAGCTTCACGGGCGGACAAGAGACCCAGTACTTC. Translated: CASSFTGGQETQYF. J is TRBJ2-5 and V is TRBV11-2; D remains ambiguous. Germline CDR1 reads SGHAT; CDR2 reads FQNNGV. V was shortened by 3 bases and J by 2 bases, with 10 bases between the two germline ends. The CDR3 sequence is 14 residues long.

The V and J genes are TRBV30 and TRBJ1-2; 12 nucleotides align to TRBD1. Trimming at V came to 5 bases and at J to 7 bases, leaving 11 bases not matched to a gene. The CDR3 length is 15 residues. Germline CDR1 GTSNPN, CDR2 SVGIG (reference sequence). Here the CDR3 reads CAWFIPGTGGLGYTF. The CDR3 nucleotides read TGTGCCTGGTTTATTCCCGGGACAGGGGGCCTTGGCTACACCTTC.

Details on this clone: In the same sample, other DNA sequences code for this CDR3. The V gene is TRBV28, the J gene TRBJ1-2, with a weak D call TRBD1 (5 bases). This CDR3 has 12 amino acids. Germline V lookup: CDR1 MDHEN, CDR2 SYDVKM. The V end was cut by 4 bases, the J end by 5 bases, with 8 bases between. CDR3 coding DNA: TGTGCCAGCAGTTCCCGGGGGTATGGCTACACCTTC. Translation: CASSSRGYGYTF.

The chain recombines TRBV4-2 with TRBJ1-2; 12 nucleotides align to TRBD1. This CDR3 has 15 amino acids. CDR1 is LGHNA, CDR2 YNFKEQ, per germline. V trimming: 0 bases; J trimming: 8 bases; junction bases outside the gene matches: 4. The CDR3 DNA follows: TGTGCCAGCAGCCAAGAGGGACAGGGGGCGGGAGGCTACACCTTC. This gives the protein CASSQEGQGAGGYTF.

V and J are TRBV6-5 and TRBJ2-5; 9 bases line up with TRBD2. V shed 4 bases and J 0 bases; nucleotides not matched to a gene: 6. This CDR3 has 16 amino acids. Germline assignment: CDR1 MNHEY and CDR2 SVGAGI. This CDR3 reads CASSFGSSGNQETQYF. The DNA for the CDR3 is TGTGCCAGCAGTTTCGGTTCTAGCGGGAACCAAGAGACCCAGTACTTC.

The rearrangement links TRBV5-1 to TRBJ2-5; 9 bases map to TRBD2. Germline assignment: CDR1 SGHRS and CDR2 YFSETQ. Unmatched junction bases numbered 15, after V lost 4 bases and J lost 5 bases. The CDR3 has 17 amino acids. CDR3 in DNA: TGCGCCAGCAGCGTGGGGCTAAGTAGCGGGAGCGGGGAGACCCAGTACTTC. This translates into CASSVGLSSGSGETQYF.

A word on this clone: Distinct nucleotide sequences in the sample also encode this CDR3. CDR3 protein: CASSLQAVNTEAFF. CDR3 sequence (DNA): TGCGCCAGCAGCTTGCAGGCAGTGAACACTGAAGCTTTCTTT. This rearrangement joins TRBV5-1 to TRBJ1-1; D is unclear. V shed 1 base and J shed 0 bases, with 7 bases lying between them. The CDR3 runs to 14 residues. Germline loops: CDR1 SGHRS, CDR2 YFSETQ.

The chain is built from TRBV10-3 and TRBJ1-1; D may be TRBD1 (5 bases). This CDR3 spans 12 amino acids. The germline V and J ends were trimmed by 6 bases and 8 bases, with 13 bases remaining between them. Germline V gene sequence: CDR1 ENHRY, CDR2 SYGVKD. CDR3 region: CAISTAGVEAFF. In nucleotides, the CDR3 is TGTGCCATCAGCACGGCGGGGGTGGAAGCTTTCTTT.

This chain connects TRBV7-2 to TRBJ2-5; TRBD2 agrees at 11 bases. V shed 5 bases, J shed 6 bases, and the junction held 11 bases outside the gene matches. CDR3 length: 16 residues. Germline values: CDR1 SGHTA, CDR2 FQGNSA. CDR3 nucleotide sequence: TGTGCCAGCAGCCCGTCCCCCACTAGCGGGAGCAAGACCCAGTACTTC. Translation gives CASSPSPTSGSKTQYF.